This TCR beta chain was documented in a study of T cells after yellow fever vaccination. 5'RACE template switching added a universal primer site and UMIs to TCR cDNA. TCRdb recomputed calls from the 5' RACE reads with MiXCR, one row per CDR3 protein. The sample includes approximately 550,000 distinct CDR3 sequences, roughly 21% seen only once; the top ten take approximately 14%. For this clonotype: Antigen specificity is unknown.

Study results and caveats: When the response was secondary, it was weaker but reached its peak faster, day 5 versus 15. Contaminants from the bulk population, in the form of abundant clonotypes, could be found in FACS-sorted repertoires.

This CDR3 has 16 amino acids. Trimming removed 3 bases at V and 0 bases at J, with 12 bases between. The V gene's germline CDR1 is SGHTA and CDR2 FQGNSA. This sequence was found in a man younger than 45 who received the YFV17D yellow fever vaccine. Material: PBMCs, obtained 15 days after the yellow fever booster vaccination. The V call is TRBV7-2, the J call TRBJ1-3; TRBD1 is a possible D gene (6 bases). DNA of the CDR3: TGTGCCAGCAGCTTCGGACAGCCGAGCTCTGGAAACACCATATATTTT. It is translated as CASSFGQPSSGNTIYF. Full variable domain (rest looked up from reference TRBV7-2 and TRBJ1-3): GAGVSQSPSNKVTEKGKDVELRCDPISGHTALYWYRQSLGQGLEFLIYFQGNSAPDKSGLPSDRFSAERTGGSVSTLTIQRTQQEDSAVYLCASSFGQPSSGNTIYFGEGSWLTVV.